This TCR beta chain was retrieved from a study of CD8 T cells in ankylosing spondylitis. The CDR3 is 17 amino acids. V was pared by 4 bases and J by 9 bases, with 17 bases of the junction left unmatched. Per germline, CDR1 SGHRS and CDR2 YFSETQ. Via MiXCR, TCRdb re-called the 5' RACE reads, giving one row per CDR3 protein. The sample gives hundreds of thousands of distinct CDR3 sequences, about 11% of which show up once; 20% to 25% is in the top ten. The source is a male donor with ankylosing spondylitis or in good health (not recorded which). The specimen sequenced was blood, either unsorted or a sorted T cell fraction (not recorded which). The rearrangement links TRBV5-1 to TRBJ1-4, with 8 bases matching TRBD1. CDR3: CASSQAKSDRGSQKLFF. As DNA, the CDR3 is TGCGCCAGCAGCCAAGCAAAATCTGACAGGGGTTCTCAAAAACTGTTTTTT. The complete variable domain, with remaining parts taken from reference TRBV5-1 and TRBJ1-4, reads KAGVTQTPRYLIKTRGQQVTLSCSPISGHRSVSWYQQTPGQGLQFLFEYFSETQRNKGNFPGRFSGRQFSNSRSEMNVSTLELGDSALYLCASSQAKSDRGSQKLFFGSGTQLSVL.